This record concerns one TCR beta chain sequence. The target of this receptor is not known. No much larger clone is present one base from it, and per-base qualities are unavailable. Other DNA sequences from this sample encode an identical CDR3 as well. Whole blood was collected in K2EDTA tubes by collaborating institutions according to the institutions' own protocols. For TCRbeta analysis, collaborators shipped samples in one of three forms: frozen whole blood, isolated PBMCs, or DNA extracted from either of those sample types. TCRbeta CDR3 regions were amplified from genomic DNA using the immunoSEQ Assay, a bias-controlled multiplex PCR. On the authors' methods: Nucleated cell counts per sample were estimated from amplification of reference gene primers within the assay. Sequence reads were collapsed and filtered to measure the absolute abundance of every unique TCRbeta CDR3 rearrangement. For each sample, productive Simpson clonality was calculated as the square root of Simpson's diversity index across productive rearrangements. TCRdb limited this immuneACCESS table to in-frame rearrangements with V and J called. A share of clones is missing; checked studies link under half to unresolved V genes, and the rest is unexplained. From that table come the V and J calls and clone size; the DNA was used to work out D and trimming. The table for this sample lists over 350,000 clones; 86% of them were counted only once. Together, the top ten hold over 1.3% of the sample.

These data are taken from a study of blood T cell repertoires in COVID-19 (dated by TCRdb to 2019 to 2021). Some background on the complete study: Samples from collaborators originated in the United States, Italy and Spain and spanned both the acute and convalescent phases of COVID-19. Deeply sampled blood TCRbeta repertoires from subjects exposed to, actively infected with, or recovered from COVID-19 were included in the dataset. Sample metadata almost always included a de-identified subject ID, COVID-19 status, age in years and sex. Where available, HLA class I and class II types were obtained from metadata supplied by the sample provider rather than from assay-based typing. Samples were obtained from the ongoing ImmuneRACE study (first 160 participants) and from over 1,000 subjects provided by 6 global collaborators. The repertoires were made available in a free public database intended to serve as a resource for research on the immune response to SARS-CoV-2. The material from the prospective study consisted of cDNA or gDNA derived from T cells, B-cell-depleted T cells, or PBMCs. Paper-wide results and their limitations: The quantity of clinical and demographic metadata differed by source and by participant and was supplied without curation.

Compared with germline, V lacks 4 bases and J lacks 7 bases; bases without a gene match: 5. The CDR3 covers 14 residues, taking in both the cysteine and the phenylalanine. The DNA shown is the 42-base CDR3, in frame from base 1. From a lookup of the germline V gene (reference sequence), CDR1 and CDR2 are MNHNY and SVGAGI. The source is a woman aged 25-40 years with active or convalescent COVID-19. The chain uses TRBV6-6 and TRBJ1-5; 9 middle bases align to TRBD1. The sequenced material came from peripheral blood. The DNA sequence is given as TGTGCCAGCAGTTCACAGGGGGCTGGACAGCCCCAGCATTTT. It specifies CASSSQGAGQPQHF.